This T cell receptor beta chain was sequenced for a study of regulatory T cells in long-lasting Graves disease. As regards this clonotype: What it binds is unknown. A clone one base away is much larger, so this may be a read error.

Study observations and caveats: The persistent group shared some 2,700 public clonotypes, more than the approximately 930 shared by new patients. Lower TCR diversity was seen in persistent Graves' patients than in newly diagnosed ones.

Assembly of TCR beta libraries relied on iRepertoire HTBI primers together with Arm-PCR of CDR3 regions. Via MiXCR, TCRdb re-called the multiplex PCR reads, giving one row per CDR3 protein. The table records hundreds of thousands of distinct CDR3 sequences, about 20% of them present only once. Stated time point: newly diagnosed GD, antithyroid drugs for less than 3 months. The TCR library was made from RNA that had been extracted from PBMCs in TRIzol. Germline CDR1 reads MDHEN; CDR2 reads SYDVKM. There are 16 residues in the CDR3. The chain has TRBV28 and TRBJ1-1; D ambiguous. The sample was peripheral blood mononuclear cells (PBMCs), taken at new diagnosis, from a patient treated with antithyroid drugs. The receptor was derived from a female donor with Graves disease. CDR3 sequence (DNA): TGTGCCAGCACCACAGCGGGTGGTCTCATGAACACTAAAGCTTTCTTT. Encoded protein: CASTTAGGLMNTKAFF.